Included here is one T cell receptor beta chain sequence, with context. The antigen is not known. Each patient came to thyroid surgery without any prior treatment (of any kind). Germline V gene sequence: CDR1 SGHAT, CDR2 FQNNGV. V gave up 1 base and J gave up 4 bases, with 10 bases separating them. There are 14 residues in the CDR3. Source study methods: Building a distant-metastasis classifier for papillary thyroid cancer drew on CDR3 differences across clinicopathological groups. TCRdb recomputed clones from the PCR reads via MiXCR. The V and J calls come from TCRdb's annotation, not from the publication. The table includes approximately 16,000 clones, about 30% detected once. This specimen belongs to a study of metastatic and nonmetastatic thyroid tumors. Study at large: The study looked at repertoires side by side in blood and in tumor or nodule tissue from malignant and benign thyroid patients.

Study-wide findings and caveats: TCR beta diversity was reportedly significantly higher in malignant thyroid tumors than benign nodules, in blood and tumor.

This receptor was taken from a male donor with papillary thyroid cancer or a benign thyroid nodule (not recorded which). Some clones in this sample may be carry-over from other donors' samples. The V gene is TRBV11-2, the J gene TRBJ2-5; D call uncertain. The sequenced material came from tumor tissue. The CDR3 nucleotides read TGTGCCAGCAGCTTAGGGTCCCGAGGAGAGACCCAGTACTTC. Amino acid sequence: CASSLGSRGETQYF.